This T cell receptor beta chain was captured in a study of blood T cells in healthy people across ages. General study results and limits: Per-million-T-cell TCR beta diversity fell roughly linearly with age. Donor CMV status was unknown, possibly confounding expanded clonotype changes.

Worth noting for this clonotype: As yet, its antigen is unknown.

There are 17 residues in the CDR3. Germline loops: CDR1 LNHNV, CDR2 YYDKDF (reference sequence). The V end lost 5 bases, the J end lost 0 bases, and 14 bases lay between the germline ends. Approximately 9 milliliters was the volume of peripheral blood drawn from each donor. Samples each had at least 5.5 micrograms of total RNA extracted. Sample-barcoded 5' priming and a J-beta primer mix drove a second PCR of 7 to 11 cycles. Each CDR3 protein gets one entry after TCRdb re-called the 5' RACE reads with MiXCR. The table shows just over 800,000 distinct CDR3 sequences, with approximately 65% occurring only once.

Sequenced: blood. This rearrangement joins TRBV15 to TRBJ2-6; either TRBD1 or TRBD2 may fit D (5 bases each). The clonotype was recovered from a man aged 25-40 years in good health. The CDR3 DNA follows: TGTGCCACCAGCCTGGGACGGACCGTCTCTGGGGCCAACGTCCTGACTTTC. It specifies CATSLGRTVSGANVLTF.